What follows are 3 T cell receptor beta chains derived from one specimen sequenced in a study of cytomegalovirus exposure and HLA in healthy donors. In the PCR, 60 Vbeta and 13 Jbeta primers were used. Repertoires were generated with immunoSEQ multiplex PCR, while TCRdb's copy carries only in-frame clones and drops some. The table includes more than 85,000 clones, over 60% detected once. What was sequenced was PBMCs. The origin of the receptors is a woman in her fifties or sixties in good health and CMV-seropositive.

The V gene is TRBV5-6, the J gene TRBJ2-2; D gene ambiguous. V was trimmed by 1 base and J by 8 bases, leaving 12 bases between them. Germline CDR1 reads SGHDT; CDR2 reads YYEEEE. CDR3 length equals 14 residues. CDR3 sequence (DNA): TGTGCCAGCAGCTTGTCTCCGTCTATGGGGGAGCTGTTTTTT. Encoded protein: CASSLSPSMGELFF.

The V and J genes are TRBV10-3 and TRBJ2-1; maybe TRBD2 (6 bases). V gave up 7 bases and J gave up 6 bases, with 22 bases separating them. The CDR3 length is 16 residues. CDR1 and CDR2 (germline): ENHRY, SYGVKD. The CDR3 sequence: CAIKGLDLSGFNEQFF. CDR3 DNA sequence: TGTGCCATCAAGGGGTTGGACCTAAGCGGGTTCAATGAGCAGTTCTTC.

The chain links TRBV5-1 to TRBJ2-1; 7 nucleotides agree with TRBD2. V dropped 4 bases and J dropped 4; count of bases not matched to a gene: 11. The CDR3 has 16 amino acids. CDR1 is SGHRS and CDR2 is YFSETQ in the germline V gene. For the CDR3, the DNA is TGCGCCAGCAGCAGGTTGGGGCTAGCGGAATACAATGAGCAGTTCTTC. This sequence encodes CASSRLGLAEYNEQFF.